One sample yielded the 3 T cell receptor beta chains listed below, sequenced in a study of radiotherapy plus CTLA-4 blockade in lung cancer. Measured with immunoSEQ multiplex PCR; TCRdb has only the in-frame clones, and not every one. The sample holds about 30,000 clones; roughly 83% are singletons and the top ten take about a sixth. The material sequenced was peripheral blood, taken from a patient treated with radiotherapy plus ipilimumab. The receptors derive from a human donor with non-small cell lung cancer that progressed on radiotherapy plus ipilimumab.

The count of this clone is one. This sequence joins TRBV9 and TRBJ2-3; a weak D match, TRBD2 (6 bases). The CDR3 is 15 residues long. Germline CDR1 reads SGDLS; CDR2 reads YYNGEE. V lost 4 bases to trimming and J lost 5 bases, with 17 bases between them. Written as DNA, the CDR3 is TGTGCCAGCAGCCCCCGCGGAGGGCGGGAAGATACGCAGTATTTT. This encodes CASSPRGGREDTQYF.

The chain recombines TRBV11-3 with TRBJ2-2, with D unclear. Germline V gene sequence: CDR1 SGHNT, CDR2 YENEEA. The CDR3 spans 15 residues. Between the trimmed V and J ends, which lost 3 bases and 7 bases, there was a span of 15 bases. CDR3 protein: CASSLGRSLGGELFF. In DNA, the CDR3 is TGTGCCAGCAGCTTGGGCCGATCCCTCGGCGGGGAGCTGTTTTTT. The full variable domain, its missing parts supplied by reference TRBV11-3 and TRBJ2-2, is EAGVVQSPRYKIIEKKQPVAFWCNPISGHNTLYWYLQNLGQGPELLIRYENEEAVDDSQLPKDRFSAERLKGVDSTLKIQPAELGDSAVYLCASSLGRSLGGELFFGEGSRLTVL.

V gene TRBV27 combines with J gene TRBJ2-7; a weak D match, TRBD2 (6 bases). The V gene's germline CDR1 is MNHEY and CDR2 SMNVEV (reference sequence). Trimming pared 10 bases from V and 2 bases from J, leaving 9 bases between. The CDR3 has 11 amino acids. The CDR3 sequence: CATGGAYEQYF. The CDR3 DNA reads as TGTGCCACCGGAGGGGCCTACGAGCAGTACTTC.